What follows are 12 T cell receptor beta chains derived from one specimen sequenced in a study of shared clonotypes between healthy human individuals. Terminally differentiated effector memory CD45RA+ cells were left out of the naive CD8 fraction, which was CD45RO-negative and positively selected for CCR7. Profiling relied on immunoSEQ multiplex PCR, and the TCRdb table lists in-frame clones only, not all of them. Counted here are about 650,000 clones, over 95% occurring once; the ten biggest clones make up around 0.11%. The sequenced sample was naive CD8+ T cells sorted from blood. The source is a woman aged 25 to 39 in good health.

The J gene is TRBJ2-3, the V gene TRBV29-1; TRBD2 aligns across 9 bases. The germline CDR1 and CDR2 sequences are SQVTM and ANQGSEA. The CDR3 has 15 amino acids. The J segment lost 3 bases and the V segment lost 7 bases, leaving 11 bases of the junction unmatched. The CDR3 loop reads CSAAGGRAGTDTQYF. The CDR3 DNA sequence: TGCAGCGCCGCTGGCGGGAGGGCCGGAACAGATACGCAGTATTTT.

This sequence joins TRBV9 and TRBJ2-3, with 8 bases matching TRBD2. The CDR3 is 16 amino acids. Germline lookup yields CDR1 SGDLS and CDR2 YYNGEE. J was trimmed by 6 bases and V by 2 bases; bases with no gene match: 11. The CDR3 DNA follows: TGTGCCAGCAGCGTTAACAACGGGAGGGCGTTGGATACGCAGTATTTT. Amino acids: CASSVNNGRALDTQYF.

A note on this clone: This specimen includes other DNA sequences encoding the same CDR3. The chain recombines TRBV28 with TRBJ1-1; 8 positions agree with TRBD1. Germline V CDR1 and CDR2: MDHEN, SYDVKM. The length of the CDR3 is 14 residues. V lost 2 bases and J lost 1; bases outside the gene matches: 0. The CDR3 DNA reads as TGTGCCAGCAGTTTAGGACAGGGGAACACTGAAGCTTTCTTT. It translates to CASSLGQGNTEAFF.

The chain uses TRBV27 and TRBJ2-7; D unclear. Looked up from germline, CDR1 is MNHEY and CDR2 is SMNVEV (reference sequence). V was clipped by 2 bases and J by 0 bases, with 11 bases between them. The CDR3 loop spans 15 amino acids. The CDR3 protein is CASSLNIQSSYEQYF. For the CDR3, the DNA is TGTGCCAGCAGTTTAAATATACAAAGCTCCTACGAGCAGTACTTC.

The chain couples TRBV30 to TRBJ2-1; no clear D. Trimming shortened V by 1 base and J by 1 base, and 17 bases separated the two germline ends. The CDR3 has 17 amino acids. Germline CDR1 reads GTSNPN; CDR2 reads SVGIG (reference sequence). As DNA, the CDR3 is TGTGCCTGGAGTGGGATTTCGGGCTGGGGATCCTACAATGAGCAGTTCTTC. As protein: CAWSGISGWGSYNEQFF.

This rearrangement joins TRBV27 to TRBJ2-7; 7 positions agree with TRBD1. CDR1 is MNHEY and CDR2 is SMNVEV in the germline V gene (reference sequence). The CDR3 spans 14 residues. Unmatched junction bases numbered 10, after V lost 6 bases and J lost 5 bases. The CDR3 DNA follows: TGTGCCAGCAGATTAACAGGGGCACGCAACGAGCAGTACTTC. It codes for CASRLTGARNEQYF.

The chain carries TRBV28 and TRBJ2-7; perhaps TRBD2 as D (5 bases). Trimming took off 2 bases at V and 4 bases at J, with 27 bases between the two ends. The CDR3 runs 19 residues. Germline values: CDR1 MDHEN, CDR2 SYDVKM. Written as DNA, the CDR3 is TGTGCCAGCAGTTTAGGCCTAGGCGAAACTAGGCGGTCTTCTTACGAGCAGTACTTC. Translating gives CASSLGLGETRRSSYEQYF. Supplemented by reference TRBV28 and TRBJ2-7, the full variable domain reads DVKVTQSSRYLVKRTGEKVFLECVQDMDHENMFWYRQDPGLGLRLIYFSYDVKMKEKGDIPEGYSVSREKKERFSLILESASTNQTSMYLCASSLGLGETRRSSYEQYFGPGTRLTVT.

As for this clone: This same CDR3 is encoded by further DNA sequences in the sample. This sequence joins TRBV27 and TRBJ2-7; D ambiguous. The CDR3 is made up of 13 amino acids. V was cut by 3 bases and J by 1 base, with 7 bases left in between. Germline-derived CDR1 and CDR2 are MNHEY and SMNVEV (reference sequence). The CDR3 reads CASSFGQSYEQYF. CDR3 DNA sequence: TGTGCCAGCAGTTTCGGTCAATCCTACGAGCAGTACTTC.

The chain carries TRBV7-3 and TRBJ2-1; no clear D gene. The CDR3 runs to 16 residues. V gave up 5 bases and J gave up 7 bases, with 21 bases separating them. Germline lookup yields CDR1 SGHTA and CDR2 FQGTGA. As DNA, the CDR3 is TGTGCCAGCAGCCTCCGGTCTCTCGTCCGGTCTAATGAGCAGTTCTTC. Translation: CASSLRSLVRSNEQFF.

The chain is built from TRBV13 and TRBJ2-3; D gene ambiguous. Germline CDR1 and CDR2: PRHDT and FYEKMQ (reference sequence). With 3 bases removed from V and 2 bases from J, the gap between germline ends came to 9 bases. The CDR3 length is 14 residues. The CDR3 region has the DNA TGTGCCAGCAGCTTTATCCAAATCACAGATACGCAGTATTTT. Its translation is CASSFIQITDTQYF.

As concerns this clone: Within the sample, other DNA sequences also encode this same CDR3. The genes are TRBV9 and TRBJ1-2, with unresolved D. The CDR3 is 14 residues long. Germline V gene sequence: CDR1 SGDLS, CDR2 YYNGEE. V was shortened by 0 bases and J by 4 bases, with 10 bases between the two germline ends. CDR3 protein: CASSVGGGTYGYTF. The CDR3 DNA sequence: TGTGCCAGCAGCGTAGGCGGCGGAACCTATGGCTACACCTTC.

A word on this clone: Other DNA sequences in the same sample also yield this CDR3. The V gene is TRBV27, the J gene TRBJ2-2; D is ambiguous. This CDR3 contains 14 residues. The V and J ends lost 0 bases and 0 bases respectively, with 2 bases between them. CDR1 and CDR2 from the germline V gene are MNHEY and SMNVEV (reference sequence). The DNA for the CDR3 is TGTGCCAGCAGTTTATCAGCGAACACCGGGGAGCTGTTTTTT. This translates into CASSLSANTGELFF.